This is a list of T cell receptor beta chains from one sample in a study of neoadjuvant anti-PD-1 for oral cavity cancer. Some clones are missing from TCRdb's copy, which holds only in-frame ones; the method was immunoSEQ multiplex PCR. The sample lists 13,000 to 15,000 clones; over 70% were seen once. The starting material was PBMCs, obtained before nivolumab (anti-PD-1) treatment. Receptor source: a person between 40 and 85 years old with oral cavity squamous cell carcinoma. Both conserved end residues are part of each CDR3. Each record gives: D gene, J gene, clone size, V gene, CDR3 protein, CDR3 DNA. D genes are given only for firm matches. Some rows mark clone size as missing; the rest say once, few, many or name a class of expanded clone.

D gene: TRBD2; J gene: TRBJ2-1; clone size: once; V gene: TRBV29-1; CDR3 protein: CSASLVSGRRGEQFF; CDR3 DNA: TGCAGCGCCAGCCTTGTTAGCGGGAGAAGGGGTGAGCAGTTCTTC
D gene: .; J gene: TRBJ2-5; clone size: .; V gene: TRBV5-6; CDR3 protein: CASSLEGGGQETQYF; CDR3 DNA: TGTGCCAGCAGCTTGGAAGGAGGGGGACAAGAGACCCAGTACTTC
D gene: .; J gene: TRBJ2-7; clone size: .; V gene: TRBV10-3; CDR3 protein: CAIRGRLSYEQYF; CDR3 DNA: TGTGCCATCCGTGGACGGCTCTCCTACGAGCAGTACTTC
D gene: .; J gene: TRBJ1-6; clone size: .; V gene: TRBV19; CDR3 protein: CASTRELNSPLHF; CDR3 DNA: TGTGCCTCCACCCGGGAGCTCAATTCACCCCTCCACTTT
D gene: .; J gene: TRBJ2-2; clone size: .; V gene: TRBV5-4; CDR3 protein: CASSFLGNTGELFF; CDR3 DNA: TGTGCCAGCAGCTTTTTAGGGAACACCGGGGAGCTGTTTTTT
D gene: TRBD2; J gene: TRBJ2-3; clone size: .; V gene: TRBV6-1; CDR3 protein: CASRGLAASTDTQYF; CDR3 DNA: TGTGCCAGCAGGGGACTAGCGGCGAGCACAGATACGCAGTATTTT
D gene: TRBD1; J gene: TRBJ1-2; clone size: .; V gene: TRBV2; CDR3 protein: CASSGRTGFNYGYTF; CDR3 DNA: TGTGCCAGCAGCGGCCGGACAGGCTTTAACTATGGCTACACCTTC
D gene: .; J gene: TRBJ1-1; clone size: .; V gene: TRBV6-6; CDR3 protein: CASSPRTGNTEAFF; CDR3 DNA: TGTGCCAGCAGTCCCCGGACGGGGAACACTGAAGCTTTCTTT
D gene: TRBD1; J gene: TRBJ2-7; clone size: .; V gene: TRBV7-2; CDR3 protein: CASSTRDSRAYEQYF; CDR3 DNA: TGTGCCAGCAGCACCCGGGACAGCCGTGCCTACGAGCAGTACTTC
D gene: .; J gene: TRBJ1-3; clone size: few; V gene: TRBV2; CDR3 protein: CASSESSGSGNTIYF; CDR3 DNA: TGTGCCAGCAGTGAATCCTCGGGATCTGGAAACACCATATATTTT
D gene: TRBD1; J gene: TRBJ2-6; clone size: .; V gene: TRBV2; CDR3 protein: CASSYPTTGGWFFLPLGANVLTF; CDR3 DNA: TGTGCCAGCAGTTACCCCACGACAGGGGGCTGGTTCTTTCTCCCTCTTGGGGCCAACGTCCTGACTTTC
D gene: .; J gene: TRBJ1-5; clone size: few; V gene: TRBV27; CDR3 protein: CASRIRGDSNQPQHF; CDR3 DNA: TGTGCCAGCCGAATTCGGGGGGATAGCAATCAGCCCCAGCATTTT
D gene: .; J gene: TRBJ1-2; clone size: few; V gene: TRBV2; CDR3 protein: CASIPGNNYGYTF; CDR3 DNA: TGTGCCAGCATCCCAGGGAATAACTATGGCTACACCTTC
D gene: .; J gene: TRBJ1-1; clone size: .; V gene: TRBV2; CDR3 protein: CASNAGDSFGNTEAFF; CDR3 DNA: TGTGCCAGCAATGCGGGAGACAGTTTTGGGAACACTGAAGCTTTCTTT